These T cell receptor beta chains were read from a single sample in a study of Ad26.COV2.S vaccination and SARS-CoV-2 variants. The protocol was immunoSEQ multiplex PCR, while the TCRdb copy is restricted to in-frame clones and leaves out a portion. The profile shows approximately 460,000 clones, roughly nine tenths of them singletons. Sample: peripheral blood, taken in a trial of Ad26.COV2.S vaccine versus placebo. The receptors here all came from a person aged 18-65 years who received the Ad26.COV2.S COVID-19 vaccine or a placebo. CDR3s include the opening cysteine and the closing phenylalanine or tryptophan. The D gene is left open where the match is weak. Size tells how often a clone was seen (once, few, many) or the class of an expanded clone, and some rows leave it out.

>15|TRBD1|.|TRBV6-6|TRBJ2-7
TGTGCCAGCAGTCAACAGGGGCTTGGGGTGAACGAGCAGTACTTC
CASSQQGLGVNEQYF
>14|.|.|TRBV2|TRBJ2-1
TGTGCCAGGACCGGGACATTAGGCAGTAATGAGCAGTTCTTC
CARTGTLGSNEQFF
>18|.|.|TRBV27|TRBJ1-1
TGTGCCAGCAGTCCCTCCTGGGGGCCAAGGTTCATGAACACTGAAGCTTTCTTT
CASSPSWGPRFMNTEAFF
>13|.|.|TRBV3-1/TRBV3-2|TRBJ2-3
TGTGCCAGCAGCCAAGGGCTGGCAGATACGCAGTATTTT
CASSQGLADTQYF
>13|.|.|TRBV3-1/TRBV3-2|TRBJ2-5
TGTGCCAGCACCCGAGGGGGTCGGGAGACCCAGTACTTC
CASTRGGRETQYF
>17|TRBD1|.|TRBV7-9|TRBJ1-1
TGTGCCAGCAGCTTAGGTCGGCCAGGGACAGCGAACACTGAAGCTTTCTTT
CASSLGRPGTANTEAFF
>13|.|.|TRBV30|TRBJ2-1
TGTGCCTGGAGACTAGGCGGCTACAATGAGCAGTTCTTC
CAWRLGGYNEQFF
>13|.|.|TRBV19|TRBJ1-5
TGTGCCAGTAGTACCCCCCCCAGTCCGCCCCAGCATTTT
CASSTPPSPPQHF
>11|.|.|TRBV29-1|TRBJ2-7
TGCAGCGTTATGACCCTCTACGAGCAGTACTTC
CSVMTLYEQYF
>14|.|.|TRBV7-9|TRBJ2-1
TGTGCCAGCAGCCCCCGTGGGGCCATCAATGAGCAGTTCTTC
CASSPRGAINEQFF
>11|.|.|TRBV30|TRBJ2-5
TGTGCCTGGAGTGTCGCCGAGACCCAGTACTTC
CAWSVAETQYF
>14|TRBD2|.|TRBV11-3|TRBJ2-1
TGTGCCAGCAGCCGGACTAGCAGATTGAATGAGCAGTTCTTC
CASSRTSRLNEQFF
>14|.|.|TRBV6-5|TRBJ2-6
TGTGCCAGCAGCGCGGGATTTGGGGCCAACGTCCTGACTTTC
CASSAGFGANVLTF
>13|.|.|TRBV15|TRBJ1-5
TGTGCCACCAGCAGAGCGTCTAATCAGCCCCAGCATTTT
CATSRASNQPQHF
>14|.|.|TRBV19|TRBJ2-7
TGTGCCAGTAGTCGATCTGGGACACCGGCTCTTCTGTACTTC
CASSRSGTPALLYF
>15|.|once|TRBV28|TRBJ1-2
TGTGCCAGCACCGAGAGAGGTTTCCGAAAAGGTGGCTACACCTTC
CASTERGFRKGGYTF
>13|.|.|TRBV21-1|TRBJ1-1
TGTGCCAGCAGCAAAGGGACTGTCCCTGAAGCTTTCTTT
CASSKGTVPEAFF
>15|.|.|TRBV5-6|TRBJ2-2
TGTGCCAGCAGCTTGGGCCTCCCGAACACCGGGGAGCTGTTTTTT
CASSLGLPNTGELFF
>13|.|.|TRBV28|TRBJ2-1
TGTGCCAGCAGGGGAGGTTCATACAATGAGCAGTTCTTC
CASRGGSYNEQFF
>14|.|.|TRBV30|TRBJ2-2
TGTGCCTGGATAAGACAAGGGGTACCCGGGGAGCTGTTTTTT
CAWIRQGVPGELFF
>13|.|once|TRBV2|TRBJ2-1
TGTGCCAGCAGTATAGCGTACAACAATGAGCAGTTCTTC
CASSIAYNNEQFF
>18|TRBD2|once|TRBV2|TRBJ2-3
TGTGCCAGGACCCCCTTAGGGCGGGGGGGCCGCGGCACAGATACGCAGTATTTT
CARTPLGRGGRGTDTQYF
>17|.|.|TRBV19|TRBJ1-3
TGTGCCAGTAGCCTACAGTCCGTGAGGAATTACGGAAACACCATATATTTT
CASSLQSVRNYGNTIYF
>15|.|.|TRBV29-1|TRBJ2-1
TGCAGCGTTGTCTCTCACCGGGGGTCTTGGAATGAGCAGTTCTTC
CSVVSHRGSWNEQFF
>15|.|.|TRBV6-6|TRBJ1-4
TGTGCCAGCAGTCAGCGAAGACAGATTTGGGAAAAACTGTTTTTT
CASSQRRQIWEKLFF
>15|TRBD2|once|TRBV10-3|TRBJ2-1
TGTGCCATCAGCGAAGCGGGAGCCACCTACAATGAGCAGTTCTTC
CAISEAGATYNEQFF
>14|TRBD1|.|TRBV2|TRBJ2-4
TGTGCCAGCAGAACCGGGACAGGGTCTGACATTCAGTACTTC
CASRTGTGSDIQYF
>15|TRBD1|.|TRBV13|TRBJ2-5
TGTGCCAGCAGCTTCGACAGGGAAGTCCAAGAGACCCAGTACTTC
CASSFDREVQETQYF
>16|.|.|TRBV19|TRBJ2-3
TGTGCCAGTACCCCTTCGGGGGCCCCGCGCACAGATACGCAGTATTTT
CASTPSGAPRTDTQYF
>15|.|once|TRBV7-9|TRBJ2-7
TGTGCCAGCAGCTTAGCAGAAGGGAGCTCCTACGAGCAGTACTTC
CASSLAEGSSYEQYF
>13|.|.|TRBV10-2|TRBJ2-7
TGCGCCGTCCGGGACATTGGGGTCTACGAGCAGTACTTC
CAVRDIGVYEQYF
>15|TRBD1|.|TRBV5-1|TRBJ1-5
TGCGCCAGCAGCCTCCAGGGGGAGGGCAATCAGCCCCAGCATTTT
CASSLQGEGNQPQHF
>15|TRBD2|.|TRBV6-5|TRBJ2-1
TGTGCCAGCAGTTACATAGCGGGAGTCAGCTATGAGCAGTTCTTC
CASSYIAGVSYEQFF
>13|.|.|TRBV29-1|TRBJ2-7
TGCAGCGTTGGCCGGGACGCAGCCTACGAGCAGTACTTC
CSVGRDAAYEQYF
>16|TRBD2|few|TRBV5-4|TRBJ2-2
TGTGCCAGCAGCTCCCTAGCGGGAACGGGTTCCGGGGAGCTGTTTTTT
CASSSLAGTGSGELFF
>14|.|.|TRBV6-5|TRBJ2-5
TGTGCCAGCAGACGTAGGGCAGTCCAAGAGACCCAGTACTTC
CASRRRAVQETQYF
>12|TRBD1|once|TRBV7-9|TRBJ2-3
TGTGCCAGCAGCGTTGACAGGGGGACGCAGTATTTT
CASSVDRGTQYF
>16|TRBD1|.|TRBV28|TRBJ2-2
TGTGCCAGCAGTTTAGCCGGGACAGGGTCGTCCGGGGAGCTGTTTTTT
CASSLAGTGSSGELFF
>12|.|.|TRBV29-1|TRBJ2-7
TGCAGCGTTGAACTCTTGTCCTACGAGCAGTACTTC
CSVELLSYEQYF
>18|.|.|TRBV9|TRBJ2-7
TGTGCCAGCAGCGTAGGGCTGGAGGGTTCTGCTACACTATACGAGCAGTACTTC
CASSVGLEGSATLYEQYF
>11|.|.|TRBV6-5|TRBJ2-5
TGTGCCACCCTAGCTGGGGAGACCCAGTACTTC
CATLAGETQYF
>14|.|.|TRBV19|TRBJ2-2
TGTGCCAGTAGAGCCGCTACTCTCACCGGGGAGCTGTTTTTT
CASRAATLTGELFF
>19|TRBD2|.|TRBV3-1/TRBV3-2|TRBJ2-3
TGTGCCAGCGGTCAATTGAGAGGGTCTAGCGGGAGAAGCACAGATACGCAGTATTTT
CASGQLRGSSGRSTDTQYF
>16|TRBD2|.|TRBV6-2/TRBV6-3|TRBJ2-1
TGTGCCAGCAGTTCAGGACTAGCGGCGGGCCCACGTGAGCAGTTCTTC
CASSSGLAAGPREQFF
>11|.|.|TRBV19|TRBJ1-2
TGTGCCAGCTCCCGGGGCCATGGCTACACCTTC
CASSRGHGYTF
>16|.|.|TRBV11-2|TRBJ2-3
TGTGCCAGCAGCCCCGATGCGCCTCGGGCTGCAGATACGCAGTATTTT
CASSPDAPRAADTQYF
>14|.|.|TRBV7-2|TRBJ2-5
TGTGCCAGCAGCTTACAGGGTAACCAAGAGACCCAGTACTTC
CASSLQGNQETQYF
>15|.|.|TRBV7-2|TRBJ2-7
TGTGCCAGCAGCTTGGCCTCAATTATGGATTACGAGCAGTACTTC
CASSLASIMDYEQYF
>14|.|.|TRBV2|TRBJ2-7
TGTGCCAGCAATGACGGCAGGGACGGGTACGAGCAGTACTTC
CASNDGRDGYEQYF
>16|TRBD1|.|TRBV6-8|TRBJ2-7
TGTGCCAGCAGCTCACTCACAGGGGCGAAGGAGGACGAGCAGTACTTC
CASSSLTGAKEDEQYF
>15|TRBD2|.|TRBV5-6|TRBJ2-3
TGTGCCAGCAGCATAACCGGGACTAGTACAGATACGCAGTATTTT
CASSITGTSTDTQYF
>13|.|.|TRBV14|TRBJ1-1
TGTGCCAGCAGTGTACAGGGTTTAATGGGGGCTTTCTTT
CASSVQGLMGAFF
>13|.|.|TRBV7-3|TRBJ2-7
TGTGCCAGCAGCCCATCCGGAGACTACGAGCAGTACTTC
CASSPSGDYEQYF
>16|.|.|TRBV18|TRBJ1-3
TGTGCCAGCTCACCAACCAGGGGATACTCTGGAAACACCATATATTTT
CASSPTRGYSGNTIYF
>14|.|few|TRBV6-5|TRBJ1-5
TGTGCCAGCAGTTACTCGGGTGCGGGTCAGCCCCAGCATTTT
CASSYSGAGQPQHF